A selection of T cell receptor beta chains follows, all from one sample in a study of T cells in Graves' hyperthyroidism and ophthalmopathy. MiXCR, run by TCRdb on the multiplex PCR reads, gives a single entry per CDR3 protein. Of hundreds of thousands of distinct CDR3 sequences listed, around a quarter are singletons. Material for sequencing was blood. These receptors were collected from a woman aged 25 to 39 with Graves' ophthalmopathy. Both conserved end residues are part of each CDR3. The order of the fields is clone size, V gene, D gene, J gene, CDR3 DNA, CDR3 protein. A D gene is named only where the DNA matches it firmly. Some rows have no size entry. The others give once, few or many, or a class for an expanded clone.

.,TRBV7-3,TRBD2,TRBJ2-5,TGTGCCAGCAGCTTAAGCGGGAGGGGTTGGTACCAAGAGACCCAGTACTTC,CASSLSGRGWYQETQYF
.,TRBV4-2,.,TRBJ2-7,TGTGCCAGCAGCCAAGAGGTGGGGGGGGCCTCCTACGAGCAGTACTTC,CASSQEVGGASYEQYF
many,TRBV28,.,TRBJ1-5,TGTGCCAGCAGCTCAGGGATGGGTCAGCCCCAGCATTTT,CASSSGMGQPQHF
.,TRBV20-1,.,TRBJ1-5,TGCAGTGCTAGAGACCCGACAGTCAATCAGCCCCAGCATTTT,CSARDPTVNQPQHF
.,TRBV20-1,.,TRBJ1-1,TGCAGTGCTAGTAGTGGGGTTGACACTGAAGCTTTCTTT,CSASSGVDTEAFF
.,TRBV20-1,.,TRBJ2-7,TGCAGTGCTAGAGATCTAGTTAGAGGGGACTACGAGCAGTACTTC,CSARDLVRGDYEQYF
few,TRBV10-3,.,TRBJ1-3,TGTGCCATCAGTGATGCCACCAGGGCCGGAAACACCATATATTTT,CAISDATRAGNTIYF
few,TRBV10-3,TRBD1,TRBJ2-7,TGTGCCATCAGTCCGGGACAGGGGAGCGAGCAGTACTTC,CAISPGQGSEQYF
many,TRBV6-5,TRBD1,TRBJ1-2,TGTGCCAGCAGCAAGACAGGGACCTATGGCTACACCTTC,CASSKTGTYGYTF
.,TRBV6-1,.,TRBJ1-1,TGTGCCAGCAGTGGACAGATACCTGAACGAGCTTTCTTT,CASSGQIPERAFF
.,TRBV30,.,TRBJ1-4,TGTGCCTGGAGTGTTGGTCCGGGGGCAATGGATGAAAAACTGTTTTTT,CAWSVGPGAMDEKLFF
many,TRBV18,.,TRBJ1-2,TGTGCCAGCTCACCAATACAGGAGGGCTATGGCTACACCTTC,CASSPIQEGYGYTF
many,TRBV2,.,TRBJ2-2,TGTGCCACTCAGTCTGGGCGAAACACCGGGGAGCTGTTTTTT,CATQSGRNTGELFF
many,TRBV19,TRBD2,TRBJ2-5,TGTGCCAGTAGGGGGACTAGCGTCGGAGAGACCCAGTACTTC,CASRGTSVGETQYF
many,TRBV19,.,TRBJ1-5,TGTGCCAGTAGTTGGGATCCCATCAATCAGCCCCAGCATTTT,CASSWDPINQPQHF